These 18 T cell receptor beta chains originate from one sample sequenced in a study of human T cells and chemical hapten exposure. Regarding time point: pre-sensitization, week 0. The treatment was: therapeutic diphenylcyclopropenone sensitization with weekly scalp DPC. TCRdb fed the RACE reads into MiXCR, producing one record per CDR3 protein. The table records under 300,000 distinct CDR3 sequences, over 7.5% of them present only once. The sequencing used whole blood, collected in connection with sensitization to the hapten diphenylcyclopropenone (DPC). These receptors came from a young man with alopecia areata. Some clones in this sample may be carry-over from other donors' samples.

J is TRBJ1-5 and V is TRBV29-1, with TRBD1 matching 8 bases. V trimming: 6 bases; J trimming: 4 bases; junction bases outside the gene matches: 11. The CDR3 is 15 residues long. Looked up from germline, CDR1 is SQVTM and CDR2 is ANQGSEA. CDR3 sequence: CSVGGGGQGNQPQHF. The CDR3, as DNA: TGCAGCGTCGGGGGAGGTGGACAGGGAAATCAGCCCCAGCATTTT.

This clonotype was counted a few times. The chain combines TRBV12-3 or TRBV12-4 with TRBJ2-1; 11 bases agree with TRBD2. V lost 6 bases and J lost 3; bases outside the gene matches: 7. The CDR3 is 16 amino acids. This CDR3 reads CASSPDSGGVYNEQFF. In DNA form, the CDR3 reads TGTGCCAGCAGCCCTGATAGCGGGGGGGTCTACAATGAGCAGTTCTTC.

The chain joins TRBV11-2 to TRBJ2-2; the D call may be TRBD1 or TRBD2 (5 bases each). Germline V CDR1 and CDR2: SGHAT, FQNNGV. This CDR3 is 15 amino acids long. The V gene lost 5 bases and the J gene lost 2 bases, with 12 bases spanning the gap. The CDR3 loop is CASSPTGPNTGELFF. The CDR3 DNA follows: TGTGCCAGCAGCCCCACGGGGCCTAACACCGGGGAGCTGTTTTTT.

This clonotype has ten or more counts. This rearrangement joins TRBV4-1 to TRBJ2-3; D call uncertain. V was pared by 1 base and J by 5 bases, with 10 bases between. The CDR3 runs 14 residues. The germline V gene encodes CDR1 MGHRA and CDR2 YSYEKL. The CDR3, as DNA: TGCGCCAGCAGCCAAGTGGGCGTCAGAGATACGCAGTATTTT. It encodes CASSQVGVRDTQYF.

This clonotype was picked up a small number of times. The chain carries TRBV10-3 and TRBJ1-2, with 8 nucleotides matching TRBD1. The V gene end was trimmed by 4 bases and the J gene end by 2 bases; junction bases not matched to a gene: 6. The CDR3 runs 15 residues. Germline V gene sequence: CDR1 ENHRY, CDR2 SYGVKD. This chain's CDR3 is CAISARTGLNYGYTF. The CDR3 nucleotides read TGTGCCATCAGTGCCCGGACAGGGCTAAACTATGGCTACACCTTC.

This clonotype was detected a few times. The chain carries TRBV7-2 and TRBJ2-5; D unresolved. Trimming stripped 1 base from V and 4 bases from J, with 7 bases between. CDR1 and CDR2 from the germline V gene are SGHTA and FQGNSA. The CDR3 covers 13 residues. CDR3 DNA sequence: TGTGCCAGCAGCTTAGAGGTTGTAGAGACCCAGTACTTC. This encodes CASSLEVVETQYF.

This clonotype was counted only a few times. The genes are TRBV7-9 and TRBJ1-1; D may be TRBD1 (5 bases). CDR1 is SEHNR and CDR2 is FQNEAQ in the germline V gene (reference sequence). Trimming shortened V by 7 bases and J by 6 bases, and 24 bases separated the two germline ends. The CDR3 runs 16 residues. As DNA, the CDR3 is TGTGCCAGCACCGAACACCAGGGACCCTCTTGGGCTGAAGCTTTCTTT. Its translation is CASTEHQGPSWAEAFF. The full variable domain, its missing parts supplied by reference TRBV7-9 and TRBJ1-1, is DTGVSQNPRHKITKRGQNVTFRCDPISEHNRLYWYRQTLGQGPEFLTYFQNEAQLEKSRLLSDRFSAERPKGSFSTLEIQRTEQGDSAMYLCASTEHQGPSWAEAFFGQGTRLTVV.

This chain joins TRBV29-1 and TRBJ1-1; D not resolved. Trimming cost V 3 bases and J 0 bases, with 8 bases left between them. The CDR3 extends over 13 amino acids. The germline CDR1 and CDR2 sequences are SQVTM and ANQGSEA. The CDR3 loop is CSVDVGMNTEAFF. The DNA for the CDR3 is TGCAGCGTTGATGTAGGGATGAACACTGAAGCTTTCTTT.

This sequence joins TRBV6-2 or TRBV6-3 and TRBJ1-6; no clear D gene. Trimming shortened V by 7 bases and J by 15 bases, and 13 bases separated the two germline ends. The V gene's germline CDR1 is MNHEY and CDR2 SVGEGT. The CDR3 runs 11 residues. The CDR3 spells CASTDREDLHF. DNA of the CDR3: TGTGCCAGCACTGACCGGGAGGACCTCCACTTT.

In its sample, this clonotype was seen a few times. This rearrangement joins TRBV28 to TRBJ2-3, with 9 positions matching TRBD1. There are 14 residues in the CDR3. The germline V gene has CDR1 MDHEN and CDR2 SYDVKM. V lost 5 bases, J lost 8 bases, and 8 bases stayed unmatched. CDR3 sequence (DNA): TGTGCCAGCAGTGTACACAGGGGGCGCGGTACGCAGTATTTT. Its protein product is CASSVHRGRGTQYF.

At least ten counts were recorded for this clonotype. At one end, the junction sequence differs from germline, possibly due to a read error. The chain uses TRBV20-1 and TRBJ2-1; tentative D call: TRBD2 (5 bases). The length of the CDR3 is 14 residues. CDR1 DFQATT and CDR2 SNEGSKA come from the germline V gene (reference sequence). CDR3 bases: TGCAGTACTAGTTTGGGGTCTTCCTACAATGAGCAGTTCTTC. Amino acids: CSTSLGSSYNEQFF.

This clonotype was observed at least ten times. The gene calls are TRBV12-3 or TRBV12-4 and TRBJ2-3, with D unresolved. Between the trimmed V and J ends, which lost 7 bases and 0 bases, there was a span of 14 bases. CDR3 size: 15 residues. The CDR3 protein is CASIPDVTSTDTQYF. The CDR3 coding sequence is TGTGCCAGCATCCCTGACGTAACTAGCACAGATACGCAGTATTTT.

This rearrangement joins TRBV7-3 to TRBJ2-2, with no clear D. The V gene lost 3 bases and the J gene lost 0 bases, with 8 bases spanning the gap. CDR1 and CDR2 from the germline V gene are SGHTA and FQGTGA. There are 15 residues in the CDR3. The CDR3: CASSFAGANTGELFF. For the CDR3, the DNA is TGTGCCAGCAGCTTTGCCGGTGCGAACACCGGGGAGCTGTTTTTT. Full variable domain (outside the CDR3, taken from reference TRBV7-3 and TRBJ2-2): GAGVSQTPSNKVTEKGKYVELRCDPISGHTALYWYRQSLGQGPEFLIYFQGTGAADDSGLPNDRFFAVRPEGSVSTLKIQRTERGDSAVYLCASSFAGANTGELFFGEGSRLTVL.

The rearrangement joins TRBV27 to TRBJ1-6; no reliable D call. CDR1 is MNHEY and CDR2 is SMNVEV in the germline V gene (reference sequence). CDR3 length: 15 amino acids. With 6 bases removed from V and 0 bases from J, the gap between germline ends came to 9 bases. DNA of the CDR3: TGTGCCAGCAGCGAATTGGGCTCCTATAATTCACCCCTCCACTTT. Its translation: CASSELGSYNSPLHF.

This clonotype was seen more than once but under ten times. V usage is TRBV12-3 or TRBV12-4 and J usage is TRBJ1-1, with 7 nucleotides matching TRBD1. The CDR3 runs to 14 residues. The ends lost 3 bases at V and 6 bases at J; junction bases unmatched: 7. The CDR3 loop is CASSFEETGAEAFF. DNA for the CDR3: TGTGCCAGCAGTTTCGAGGAAACAGGGGCTGAAGCTTTCTTT.

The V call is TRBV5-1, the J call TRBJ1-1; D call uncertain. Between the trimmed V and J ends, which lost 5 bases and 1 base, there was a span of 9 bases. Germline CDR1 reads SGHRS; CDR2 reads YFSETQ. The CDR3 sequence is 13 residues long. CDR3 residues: CASRREQNTEAFF. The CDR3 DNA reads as TGCGCCAGCAGAAGAGAACAGAACACTGAAGCTTTCTTT.

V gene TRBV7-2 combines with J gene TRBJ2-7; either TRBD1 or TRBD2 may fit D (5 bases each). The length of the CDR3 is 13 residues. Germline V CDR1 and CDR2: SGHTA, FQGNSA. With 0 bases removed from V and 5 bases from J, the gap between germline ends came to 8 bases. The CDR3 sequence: CASSLARENEQYF. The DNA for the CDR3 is TGTGCCAGCAGCTTAGCCAGGGAGAACGAGCAGTACTTC.

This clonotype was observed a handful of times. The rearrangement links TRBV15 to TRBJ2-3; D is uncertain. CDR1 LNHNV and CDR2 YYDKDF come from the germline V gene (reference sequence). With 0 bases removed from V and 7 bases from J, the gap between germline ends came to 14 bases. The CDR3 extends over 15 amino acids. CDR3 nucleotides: TGTGCCACCAGCAGAGACTCATCCCGGTGGTATACGCAGTATTTT. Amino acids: CATSRDSSRWYTQYF.